This is a list of T cell receptor beta chains from one sample in a study of shared T cell receptors in the human thymus. Produced via immunoSEQ multiplex PCR; TCRdb's table is partial and in-frame only. Found here are roughly 560,000 clones, more than 75% of them singletons; the top ten hold around 0.012%. The data were also submitted as part of a second study, on human thymus T cells.

Input material: thymocytes. These receptors originate from a boy under two years old with a congenital heart defect. Both conserved end residues are part of each CDR3. A D gene is named only where the DNA matches it firmly. Only part of the rows carry a size: once, few, many, or a class if the clone is expanded.

v_gene: TRBV10-2
j_gene: TRBJ2-1
d_gene: TRBD2
abundance: .
CDR3aa: CASILAGGPGHEQFF
CDR3nt: TGCGCCAGCATCCTAGCGGGAGGACCTGGGCATGAGCAGTTCTTC

v_gene: TRBV21-1
j_gene: TRBJ2-7
d_gene: .
abundance: few
CDR3aa: CASSKGLGDRVYEQYF
CDR3nt: TGTGCCAGCAGCAAAGGCTTAGGGGACAGGGTCTACGAGCAGTACTTC

v_gene: TRBV2
j_gene: TRBJ2-1
d_gene: TRBD2
abundance: .
CDR3aa: CASSEGELAPYNEQFF
CDR3nt: TGTGCCAGCAGTGAAGGGGAACTAGCGCCGTACAATGAGCAGTTCTTC

v_gene: TRBV5-1
j_gene: TRBJ2-5
d_gene: TRBD2
abundance: .
CDR3aa: CASSAGGLAWEETQYF
CDR3nt: TGCGCCAGCAGCGCCGGAGGACTAGCGTGGGAGGAGACCCAGTACTTC

v_gene: TRBV5-6
j_gene: TRBJ2-2
d_gene: TRBD2
abundance: .
CDR3aa: CASSLGKREKDTGELFF
CDR3nt: TGTGCCAGCAGCTTGGGTAAGCGGGAGAAGGACACCGGGGAGCTGTTTTTT

v_gene: TRBV11-2
j_gene: TRBJ1-2
d_gene: .
abundance: once
CDR3aa: CASSLLGSSYGYTF
CDR3nt: TGTGCCAGCAGCTTATTGGGCTCCTCCTATGGCTACACCTTC

v_gene: TRBV15
j_gene: TRBJ2-1
d_gene: .
abundance: .
CDR3aa: CATSRGRGHEQFF
CDR3nt: TGTGCCACCAGCAGAGGTCGCGGGCATGAGCAGTTCTTC

v_gene: TRBV19
j_gene: TRBJ2-3
d_gene: TRBD2
abundance: .
CDR3aa: CASSIDATSGSSDTQYF
CDR3nt: TGTGCCAGTAGTATAGATGCGACTAGCGGGAGCTCAGATACGCAGTATTTT

v_gene: TRBV13
j_gene: TRBJ2-7
d_gene: TRBD2
abundance: .
CDR3aa: CASSLGRSSTSGSHEQYF
CDR3nt: TGTGCCAGCAGCTTAGGCCGTTCTTCGACTAGCGGGAGTCACGAGCAGTACTTC

v_gene: TRBV14
j_gene: TRBJ2-7
d_gene: TRBD2
abundance: .
CDR3aa: CASSQDSGGAGDYEQYF
CDR3nt: TGTGCCAGCAGCCAAGATTCTGGCGGCGCGGGGGACTACGAGCAGTACTTC

v_gene: TRBV18
j_gene: TRBJ2-1
d_gene: .
abundance: once
CDR3aa: CASSRGKGWNEQFF
CDR3nt: TGTGCCAGCTCACGCGGGAAGGGTTGGAATGAGCAGTTCTTC

v_gene: TRBV4-1
j_gene: TRBJ2-5
d_gene: TRBD2
abundance: .
CDR3aa: CASRRSGTSGRVKETQYF
CDR3nt: TGCGCCAGCAGACGGTCCGGGACTAGCGGGAGAGTAAAAGAGACCCAGTACTTC

v_gene: TRBV11-3
j_gene: TRBJ2-3
d_gene: .
abundance: once
CDR3aa: CASSSRAGTDTQYF
CDR3nt: TGTGCCAGCAGCTCGCGGGCCGGGACAGATACGCAGTATTTT

v_gene: TRBV4-3
j_gene: TRBJ1-1
d_gene: .
abundance: .
CDR3aa: CASSTRGGRNTEAFF
CDR3nt: TGCGCCAGCAGCACCCGAGGGGGACGGAACACTGAAGCTTTCTTT

v_gene: TRBV28
j_gene: TRBJ2-1
d_gene: TRBD2
abundance: once
CDR3aa: CASSVQLAGLYNEQFF
CDR3nt: TGTGCCAGCAGTGTACAACTAGCGGGGCTCTACAATGAGCAGTTCTTC

v_gene: TRBV6-1
j_gene: TRBJ2-3
d_gene: .
abundance: .
CDR3aa: CASRPFDRTTDTQYF
CDR3nt: TGTGCCAGCAGACCCTTCGACAGGACGACAGATACGCAGTATTTT

v_gene: TRBV6-5
j_gene: TRBJ2-7
d_gene: TRBD2
abundance: .
CDR3aa: CASSYVAGVGYEQYF
CDR3nt: TGTGCCAGCAGTTACGTTGCGGGAGTCGGTTACGAGCAGTACTTC

v_gene: TRBV2
j_gene: TRBJ2-2
d_gene: TRBD1
abundance: .
CDR3aa: CASSGVDRAAGELFF
CDR3nt: TGTGCCAGCAGTGGCGTCGACAGGGCCGCCGGGGAGCTGTTTTTT

v_gene: TRBV14
j_gene: TRBJ1-1
d_gene: TRBD1
abundance: .
CDR3aa: CASSLTGVNTEAFF
CDR3nt: TGTGCCAGCAGCCTGACAGGGGTGAACACTGAAGCTTTCTTT

v_gene: TRBV30
j_gene: TRBJ2-7
d_gene: .
abundance: few
CDR3aa: CAWSHSGLSYEQYF
CDR3nt: TGTGCCTGGAGTCATAGCGGTCTCTCCTACGAGCAGTACTTC

v_gene: TRBV19
j_gene: TRBJ2-7
d_gene: .
abundance: .
CDR3aa: CASSPTYEQYF
CDR3nt: TGTGCCAGTAGTCCCACCTACGAGCAGTACTTC

v_gene: TRBV14
j_gene: TRBJ2-7
d_gene: TRBD2
abundance: .
CDR3aa: CASSQDPSGRPYEQYF
CDR3nt: TGTGCCAGCAGCCAAGATCCCAGCGGGAGACCGTACGAGCAGTACTTC

v_gene: TRBV7-2
j_gene: TRBJ1-1
d_gene: .
abundance: few
CDR3aa: CASSIRNTEAFF
CDR3nt: TGTGCCAGCAGCATCAGGAACACTGAAGCTTTCTTT

v_gene: TRBV7-9
j_gene: TRBJ1-5
d_gene: .
abundance: .
CDR3aa: CASTPGGGQPQHF
CDR3nt: TGTGCCAGCACCCCTGGCGGGGGTCAGCCCCAGCATTTT

v_gene: TRBV6-5
j_gene: TRBJ2-7
d_gene: TRBD2
abundance: .
CDR3aa: CASSYATSGRAYEQYF
CDR3nt: TGTGCCAGCAGTTACGCGACTAGCGGGAGGGCCTACGAGCAGTACTTC

v_gene: TRBV19
j_gene: TRBJ2-2
d_gene: .
abundance: .
CDR3aa: CASPGHTGELFF
CDR3nt: TGTGCCTCCCCAGGGCATACCGGGGAGCTGTTTTTT

v_gene: TRBV5-8
j_gene: TRBJ2-7
d_gene: .
abundance: .
CDR3aa: CASSSPEEIQYF
CDR3nt: TGTGCCAGCAGCTCCCCTGAGGAGATACAGTACTTC

v_gene: TRBV4-1
j_gene: TRBJ1-5
d_gene: TRBD1
abundance: .
CDR3aa: CASSQKGTGNQPQHF
CDR3nt: TGCGCCAGCAGCCAAAAAGGGACAGGCAATCAGCCCCAGCATTTT

v_gene: TRBV12-5
j_gene: TRBJ2-3
d_gene: TRBD1
abundance: .
CDR3aa: CASGLGRGLMMTDTQYF
CDR3nt: TGTGCTAGTGGTTTGGGCAGGGGGTTGATGATGACAGATACGCAGTATTTT

v_gene: TRBV5-1
j_gene: TRBJ1-4
d_gene: .
abundance: .
CDR3aa: CASSLYFPGGAPHEKLFF
CDR3nt: TGCGCCAGCAGCTTGTACTTCCCCGGAGGGGCGCCTCATGAAAAACTGTTTTTT

v_gene: TRBV7-9
j_gene: TRBJ1-2
d_gene: TRBD1
abundance: .
CDR3aa: CASSLVGQGFYGYTF
CDR3nt: TGTGCCAGCAGCTTAGTGGGACAGGGATTCTATGGCTACACCTTC

v_gene: TRBV14
j_gene: TRBJ2-7
d_gene: TRBD2
abundance: .
CDR3aa: CASSQDREGSYEQYF
CDR3nt: TGTGCCAGCAGCCAGGATAGGGAGGGGTCATACGAGCAGTACTTC

v_gene: TRBV28
j_gene: TRBJ2-1
d_gene: TRBD2
abundance: .
CDR3aa: CASKKAGGGSYNEQFF
CDR3nt: TGTGCCAGCAAAAAAGCGGGAGGGGGCTCCTACAATGAGCAGTTCTTC

v_gene: TRBV20-1
j_gene: TRBJ2-1
d_gene: .
abundance: .
CDR3aa: CSARDTNEQFF
CDR3nt: TGCAGTGCTAGAGATACTAATGAGCAGTTCTTC

v_gene: TRBV7-9
j_gene: TRBJ2-2
d_gene: .
abundance: .
CDR3aa: CASSLVRGELFF
CDR3nt: TGTGCCAGCAGCTTGGTCAGGGGGGAGCTGTTTTTT

v_gene: TRBV15
j_gene: TRBJ2-3
d_gene: TRBD2
abundance: .
CDR3aa: CATSRTSGRVGDTQYF
CDR3nt: TGTGCCACCAGCAGAACTAGCGGGAGGGTTGGAGATACGCAGTATTTT